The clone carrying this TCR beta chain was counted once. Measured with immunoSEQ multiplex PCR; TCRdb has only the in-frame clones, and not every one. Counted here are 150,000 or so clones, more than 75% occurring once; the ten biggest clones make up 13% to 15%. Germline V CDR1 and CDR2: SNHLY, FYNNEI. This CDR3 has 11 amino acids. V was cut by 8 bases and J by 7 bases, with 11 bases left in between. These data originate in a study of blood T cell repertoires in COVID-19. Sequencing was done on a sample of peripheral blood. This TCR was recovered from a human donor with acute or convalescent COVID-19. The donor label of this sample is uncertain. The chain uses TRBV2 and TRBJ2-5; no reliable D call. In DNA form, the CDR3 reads TGTGCCAGCCACCGCGAAGCGACCCAGTACTTC. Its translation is CASHREATQYF.